The 25 T cell receptor beta chains given below trace back to one sample, sequenced in a study of tumor and adjacent non-tumor tissue in lung cancer. No cell sorting was done before RNA was extracted from the tissue. The library came from three nested PCR rounds adapted from ARM-PCR protocols. TCRdb processed the multiplex PCR reads anew with MiXCR; each CDR3 protein has one entry. The sample consists of fewer than 80,000 distinct CDR3 sequences, roughly 70% of them appearing once. Sequenced: lung tumor tissue. These receptors were obtained from a woman in her 70s with non-small cell lung cancer.

Concerning this clonotype: A read error may explain this, as a much larger clone is one base away. The rearrangement links TRBV5-8 to TRBJ1-5, with TRBD1 as a possible D gene (6 bases). The CDR3 sequence is 15 residues long. Trimming took 6 bases from V and 2 from J, leaving 15 bases between them. Germline loops: CDR1 SGHTS, CDR2 YDEGEE. The CDR3 loop reads CASNLWRGRNQPQHF. As DNA, the CDR3 is TGTGCCAGCAACCTTTGGCGGGGGCGCAATCAGCCCCAGCATTTT.

Concerning this clonotype: An end of the junction differs from the germline gene, which may be a read error. The J gene is TRBJ2-3, the V gene TRBV12-3 or TRBV12-4; perhaps TRBD1 as D (6 bases). The CDR3 has 15 residues. CDR3 region: CASSLVTPGADAQYF. CDR3 in DNA: TGTGCCAGCAGTTTGGTGACCCCAGGGGCAGATGCGCAGTATTTT.

The V call is TRBV7-9, the J call TRBJ2-1; D perhaps matches TRBD2 (5 bases). Germline loops: CDR1 SEHNR, CDR2 FQNEAQ (reference sequence). The CDR3 has 15 residues. Trimming pared 5 bases from V and 4 bases from J, leaving 15 bases between. This CDR3 reads CASSPRRGWYNEQFF. The DNA of the CDR3 is TGTGCCAGCAGCCCGAGGAGAGGGTGGTACAATGAGCAGTTCTTC.

Points on this clonotype: One junction end disagrees with the germline gene, perhaps due to a read error. The chain is built from TRBV29-1 and TRBJ2-2, with 7 bases that match TRBD1. The CDR3 is 14 residues long. Germline V gives CDR1 SQVTM, CDR2 ANQGSEA. In nucleotides, the CDR3 is TGCAGCGTTGTACGGACAGGCGGGCCCGGGGACCTGTTTTTT. This gives the protein CSVVRTGGPGDLFF.

This chain connects TRBV6-1 to TRBJ2-1; 8 bases are shared with TRBD1. The CDR3 consists of 14 residues. CDR1 is MNHNS, CDR2 SASEGT, per germline. Losses at the gene ends were 7 bases for V and 10 bases for J; bases not matched to a gene: 12. CDR3 nucleotides: TGTGCCAGCACTAAGACAGGGGCGAACGACGAGCAGTTCTTC. Translation gives CASTKTGANDEQFF.

V is TRBV29-1 and J is TRBJ1-2, with D perhaps TRBD1 (6 bases). This CDR3 is built from 13 residues. The germline CDR1 and CDR2 sequences are SQVTM and ANQGSEA. Trimming removed 4 bases from V and 11 bases from J, with 20 bases in between. The CDR3 DNA follows: TGCAGCGTTGGGGGACAATCTAACTATAGATACACCTTC. Protein: CSVGGQSNYRYTF. The variable domain in full, with the rest retrieved from reference TRBV29-1 and TRBJ1-2, is SAVISQKPSRDICQRGTSLTIQCQVDSQVTMMFWYRQQPGQSLTLIATANQGSEATYESGFVIDKFPISRPNLTFSTLTVSNMSPEDSSIYLCSVGGQSNYRYTFGSGTRLTVV.

The sample holds one count of this clonotype. Lacking the conserved final phenylalanine or tryptophan, this CDR3 likely reflects a read error. The chain carries TRBV6-6 and TRBJ2-3; 10 bases are shared with TRBD1. The CDR3 covers 15 residues. Germline loops: CDR1 MNHNY, CDR2 SVGAGI (reference sequence). The CDR3, as DNA: TGTTCCAGCAGTTCCAGGACAGGGGGTGCAGATACGCAGTATCTT. The encoded protein is CSSSSRTGGADTQYL.

As to this clonotype: Given the absence of the conserved phenylalanine or tryptophan at the CDR3 end, a read error is likely. The chain recombines TRBV29-1 with TRBJ1-1, with TRBD1 identical over 8 bases. The J segment lost 0 bases and the V segment lost 8 bases, leaving 8 bases of the junction unmatched. Germline V gene data show CDR1 as SQVTM and CDR2 as ANQGSEA. The CDR3 runs to 14 residues. The CDR3 here is CSIGQGFMNTEAFY. The CDR3 coding sequence is TGCAGCATTGGACAGGGTTTCATGAACACTGAAGCTTTCTAT.

This clonotype was found many times. The rearrangement links TRBV13 to TRBJ2-3, with no clear D. The germline V gene has CDR1 PRHDT and CDR2 FYEKMQ (reference sequence). The CDR3 consists of 15 residues. The V gene lost 6 bases and the J gene lost 1 base, with 14 bases spanning the gap. The CDR3, as DNA: TGTGCCAGCAGGTCTCAGGTTTATGGCACAGATACGCAGTATTTT. It translates to CASRSQVYGTDTQYF. The full variable domain, in which reference TRBV13 and TRBJ2-3 provide the parts outside the CDR3, is AAGVIQSPRHLIKEKRETATLKCYPIPRHDTVYWYQQGPGQDPQFLISFYEKMQSDKGSIPDRFSAQQFSDYHSELNMSSLELGDSALYFCASRSQVYGTDTQYFGPGTRLTVL.

As concerns this clonotype: One end of the junction varies from germline; a read error may be responsible. V and J are TRBV10-2 and TRBJ2-2, with a weak D call TRBD2 (6 bases). The CDR3 sequence is 15 residues long. CDR1 and CDR2 (germline): WSHSY, SAAADI. This chain's CDR3 is CSSSEQTSYTGELFF. The CDR3 coding sequence is TGCTCCAGCAGTGAGCAGACTAGTTACACAGGGGAGCTGTTTTTT.

In regard to this clonotype: A read error may account for a junction end that differs from germline. The chain joins TRBV29-1 to TRBJ2-3, with 7 bases identical to TRBD2. The CDR3 is made up of 14 amino acids. Germline V gene sequence: CDR1 SQVTM, CDR2 ANQGSEA. CDR3 coding DNA: TGCATCGTTAAAGGACTAGATCCCAAAGATACGCAGTATTTT. It specifies CIVKGLDPKDTQYF.

In the case of this clonotype: A much larger clone lies one base from this, so it may be a read error. The chain couples TRBV11-2 to TRBJ2-1, with unresolved D. Germline CDR1 and CDR2: SGHAT and FQNNGV. V lost 0 bases and J 0 bases, leaving 6 bases between the germline ends. The CDR3 loop spans 15 amino acids. This CDR3 reads CASSLEHFSYNEQFF. CDR3 DNA: TGTGCCAGCAGCTTAGAACACTTCTCCTACAATGAGCAGTTCTTC.

The rearrangement uses TRBV6-1 and TRBJ1-1, with a possible D match to TRBD1 (6 bases). The CDR3 spans 17 residues. The germline V and J ends were trimmed by 2 bases and 7 bases, with 23 bases remaining between them. Germline CDR1 and CDR2: MNHNS and SASEGT. The CDR3 protein is CASSERGRRVVDIEAFF. Written as DNA, the CDR3 is TGTGCCAGCAGTGAACGGGGGCGGAGGGTTGTGGACATTGAAGCTTTCTTT.

Note on this clonotype: At one boundary the junction diverges from the germline segment, which might be a read error. V gene TRBV28 combines with J gene TRBJ2-7; tentatively, D is TRBD1 (6 bases). This CDR3 has 13 residues. CDR1 and CDR2 (germline): MDHEN, SYDVKM. CDR3 residues: CASSPGAVYEQYF. CDR3 DNA sequence: TGTGCAAGCAGCCCAGGGGCAGTCTACGAGCAGTACTTC.

A remark on this clonotype: Given a much more abundant clone one base away, this may be a read error. V usage is TRBV20-1 and J usage is TRBJ2-1; perhaps TRBD2 as D (6 bases). V shed 3 bases and J shed 10 bases, with 19 bases lying between them. This CDR3 comprises 14 residues. The germline gives CDR1 DFQATT, CDR2 SNEGSKA (reference sequence). CDR3 amino acids: CSASWTTRKYEQFF. In nucleotides, the CDR3 is TGCAGTGCTAGCTGGACTACCCGAAAGTACGAGCAGTTCTTC.

The V gene is TRBV12-3 or TRBV12-4, the J gene TRBJ2-7; 7 positions match TRBD1. The CDR3 consists of 12 residues. The V segment lost 9 bases and the J segment 3 bases; nucleotides outside the gene matches: 5. The CDR3 spells CASNSGGYEQYF. In DNA form, the CDR3 reads TGTGCCAGTAACTCAGGGGGCTACGAGCAGTACTTC.

V usage is TRBV5-1 and J usage is TRBJ2-3, with 11 bases aligning to TRBD1. Unmatched junction bases numbered 7, after V lost 0 bases and J lost 4 bases. The CDR3 runs 17 residues. Germline V gene sequence: CDR1 SGHRS, CDR2 YFSETQ. The CDR3, as DNA: TGCGCCAGCAGCTTGGCGTTATCGGGACAGGGGGCAGATACGCAGTATTTT. Encoded protein: CASSLALSGQGADTQYF.

This chain connects TRBV28 to TRBJ1-1, with TRBD1 as a possible D gene (5 bases). Trimming shortened V by 8 bases and J by 1 base, and 14 bases separated the two germline ends. This CDR3 has 14 residues. The V gene's germline CDR1 is MDHEN and CDR2 SYDVKM. This CDR3 is CASGMTDGNTEAFF. As DNA, the CDR3 is TGTGCCAGCGGTATGACAGATGGGAACACTGAAGCTTTCTTT.

This clonotype was recorded once. A much larger clone differs from this one at a single base, so this may be a read error. The V gene is TRBV30, the J gene TRBJ2-6; tentative D call: TRBD2 (5 bases). This CDR3 has 16 amino acids. Germline values: CDR1 GTSNPN, CDR2 SVGIG (reference sequence). As DNA, the CDR3 is TGTTCCTGGAGTCCCGGACTGACCTCTGGGGCCAACGTCCTGACTTTC. Its protein is CSWSPGLTSGANVLTF. Full variable domain (outside the CDR3, taken from reference TRBV30 and TRBJ2-6): SQTIHQWPATLVQPVGSPLSLECTVEGTSNPNLYWYRQAAGRGLQLLFYSVGIGQISSEVPQNLSASRPQDRQFILSSKKLLLSDSGFYLCSWSPGLTSGANVLTFGAGSRLTVL.

Turning to this clonotype: A much more abundant neighbour one base away suggests this may be a read error. The rearrangement uses TRBV6-1 and TRBJ2-7; D not resolved. Trimming cost V 4 bases and J 3 bases, with 7 bases left between them. The CDR3 is made up of 12 amino acids. The germline V gene encodes CDR1 MNHNS and CDR2 SASEGT. The CDR3 sequence: CASSVTVYEQYF. The DNA of the CDR3 is TGTGCCAGCAGTGTGACGGTCTACGAGCAGTACTTC.

This clonotype was counted between two and nine times. The DNA of the CDR3 is TGTGCCAGCAGCTTAGCAGGAGCGATGAACACTGAAGCTTTCTTT. Amino acids: CASSLAGAMNTEAFF. The V call is TRBV7-9, the J call TRBJ1-1; D remains ambiguous. With 0 bases removed from V and 0 bases from J, the gap between germline ends came to 8 bases. The CDR3 is 15 amino acids. Germline V CDR1 and CDR2: SEHNR, FQNEAQ (reference sequence).

A note on this clonotype: No conserved phenylalanine or tryptophan ends this CDR3, so it is likely a read error. This rearrangement joins TRBV29-1 to TRBJ1-4; 7 bases are a match to TRBD1. Germline values: CDR1 SQVTM, CDR2 ANQGSEA. The CDR3 is 14 amino acids. CDR3 nucleotides: TGCGGCGTCGGACAGGAGGGGACTAATGAAAAACTGTTTTTA. Translation: CGVGQEGTNEKLFL.

A single count supports this clonotype. The junction departs from germline at one end; a sequencing error may be responsible. The chain links TRBV29-1 to TRBJ2-2, with 9 bases fitting TRBD2. CDR1 and CDR2 (germline): SQVTM, ANQGSEA. CDR3 size: 12 residues. The CDR3 DNA follows: TGCAGCGCTAGGACTAGCGCCGTGGAGTTGTTTTTT. Its protein product is CSARTSAVELFF.

The V and J genes are TRBV5-1 and TRBJ1-1; no definite D call. The CDR3 contains 13 residues. In germline, CDR1 is SGHRS, CDR2 YFSETQ. CDR3 region: CAGSDTVIAEAFF. Written as DNA, the CDR3 is TGCGCGGGCAGCGACACAGTAATCGCTGAAGCTTTCTTT.

This chain links TRBV28 with TRBJ2-7, with D perhaps being TRBD1 or TRBD2 (5 bases each). Trimming shortened V by 8 bases and J by 0 bases, and 14 bases separated the two germline ends. The CDR3 length is 14 residues. Germline loops: CDR1 MDHEN, CDR2 SYDVKM. CDR3 sequence: CASYRTGTSYEQYF. In DNA, the CDR3 is TGTGCCAGCTACCGGACGGGGACCTCCTACGAGCAGTACTTC.